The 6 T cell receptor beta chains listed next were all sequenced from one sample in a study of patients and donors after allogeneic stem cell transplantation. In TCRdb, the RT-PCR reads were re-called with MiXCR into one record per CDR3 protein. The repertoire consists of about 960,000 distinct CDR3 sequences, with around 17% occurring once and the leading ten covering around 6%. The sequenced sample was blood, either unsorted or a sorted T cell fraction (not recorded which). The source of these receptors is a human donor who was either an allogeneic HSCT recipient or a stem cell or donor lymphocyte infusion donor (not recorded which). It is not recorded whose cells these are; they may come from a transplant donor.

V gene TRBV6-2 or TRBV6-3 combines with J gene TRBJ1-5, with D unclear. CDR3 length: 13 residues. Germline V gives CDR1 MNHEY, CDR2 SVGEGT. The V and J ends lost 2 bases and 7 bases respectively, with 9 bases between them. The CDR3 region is CASSYTGAQPQHF. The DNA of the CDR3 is TGTGCCAGCAGTTACACGGGAGCCCAGCCCCAGCATTTT.

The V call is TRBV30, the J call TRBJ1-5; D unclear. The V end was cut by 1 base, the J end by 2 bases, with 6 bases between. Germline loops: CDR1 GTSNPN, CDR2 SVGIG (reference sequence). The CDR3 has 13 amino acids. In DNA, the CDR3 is TGTGCCTGGAGTGGGAACGGCAATCAGCCCCAGCATTTT. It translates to CAWSGNGNQPQHF.

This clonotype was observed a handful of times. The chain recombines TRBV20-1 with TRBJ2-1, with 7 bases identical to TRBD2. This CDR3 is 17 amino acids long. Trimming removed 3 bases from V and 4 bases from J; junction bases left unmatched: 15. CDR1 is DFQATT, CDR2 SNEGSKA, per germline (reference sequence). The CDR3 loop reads CSARIPAPGGSYNEQFF. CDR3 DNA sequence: TGCAGTGCTAGGATCCCTGCCCCTGGCGGGAGTTACAATGAGCAGTTCTTC.

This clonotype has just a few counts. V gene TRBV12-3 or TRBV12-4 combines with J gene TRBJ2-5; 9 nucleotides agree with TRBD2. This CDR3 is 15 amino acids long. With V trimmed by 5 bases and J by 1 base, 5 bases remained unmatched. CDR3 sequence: CASSGMTSGQETQYF. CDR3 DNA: TGTGCCAGCAGTGGGATGACTAGCGGCCAAGAGACCCAGTACTTC.

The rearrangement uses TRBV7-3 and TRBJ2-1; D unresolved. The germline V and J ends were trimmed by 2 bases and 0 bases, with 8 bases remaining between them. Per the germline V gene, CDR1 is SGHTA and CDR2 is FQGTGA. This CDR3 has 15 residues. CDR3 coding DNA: TGTGCCAGCAGCTTATGGGATGACTCCTACAATGAGCAGTTCTTC. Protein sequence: CASSLWDDSYNEQFF.

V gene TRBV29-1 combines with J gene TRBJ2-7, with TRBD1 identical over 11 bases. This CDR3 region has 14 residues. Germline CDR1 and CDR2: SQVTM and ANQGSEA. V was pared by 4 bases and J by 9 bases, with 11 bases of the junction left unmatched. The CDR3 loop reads CSVGEDRGLLGQYF. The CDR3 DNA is TGCAGCGTTGGAGAGGACAGGGGGCTGCTGGGGCAGTACTTC.